Listed below are T cell receptor beta chains from one sample, sequenced in a study of T cell repertoires in cytomegalovirus infection. Antigen specificity for these receptors is unknown. TCRdb reanalysed the reads using MiXCR and keeps one entry per CDR3 protein. The profile shows 400,000 to 600,000 distinct CDR3 sequences, under 55% of them singletons. This specimen was cultured PBMCs, taken from culture after CMV antigen stimulation. These TCRs come from a human donor in good health (CMV status not recorded). Some clones in this sample may be carry-over from other donors' samples. Each CDR3 is given with its conserved first and last residue. The D gene is left open where the match is weak. The size of a clone is reported for some rows only, either as once, few or many, or as a class for expanded clones.

V: TRBV7-4
size: once
D: TRBD2
J: TRBJ2-7
CDR3: CASTLAGAGGQYF
DNA: TGTGCCAGCACCCTAGCGGGGGCAGGGGGGCAGTACTTC

V: TRBV6-1
size: few
D: -
J: TRBJ2-3
CDR3: CASSDAQWSQDTQYF
DNA: TGTGCCAGCAGTGACGCCCAGTGGAGCCAAGATACGCAGTATTTT

V: TRBV6-6
size: -
D: -
J: TRBJ2-6
CDR3: CASYWPTGTESSGANVLTF
DNA: TGTGCCAGCTATTGGCCCACAGGGACGGAGAGCTCTGGGGCCAACGTCCTGACTTTC

V: TRBV19
size: few
D: -
J: TRBJ2-7
CDR3: CASSQTIRDTSYEQYF
DNA: TGTGCCAGTAGCCAGACCATCCGGGACACCTCCTACGAGCAGTACTTC

V: TRBV7-6
size: -
D: -
J: TRBJ2-2
CDR3: CASSFGGGLANTGELFF
DNA: TGTGCCAGCAGCTTCGGTGGCGGGCTTGCGAACACCGGGGAGCTGTTTTTT

V: TRBV6-1
size: -
D: -
J: TRBJ2-5
CDR3: CASTGDRETQYF
DNA: TGTGCCAGCACAGGGGATCGAGAGACCCAGTACTTC

V: TRBV7-2
size: -
D: -
J: TRBJ1-2
CDR3: CASSLNREDYGYTF
DNA: TGTGCCAGCAGCTTGAATCGGGAAGACTATGGCTACACCTTC

V: TRBV28
size: -
D: TRBD1
J: TRBJ2-7
CDR3: CASTGTGTGVYEQYF
DNA: TGTGCCAGCACCGGGACCGGGACAGGGGTCTACGAGCAGTACTTC

V: TRBV7-9
size: many
D: -
J: TRBJ2-1
CDR3: CASVLGATRGEQFF
DNA: TGTGCCAGCGTCCTAGGCGCCACTCGGGGGGAGCAGTTCTTC

V: TRBV7-6
size: -
D: TRBD1
J: TRBJ2-1
CDR3: CASSRDRGHNEQFF
DNA: TGTGCCAGCAGCAGGGACAGGGGGCACAATGAGCAGTTCTTC

V: TRBV12-3/TRBV12-4
size: few
D: TRBD1
J: TRBJ2-7
CDR3: CASKTGVHEQYF
DNA: TGTGCCAGCAAGACAGGGGTGCACGAGCAGTACTTC

V: TRBV12-3/TRBV12-4
size: -
D: -
J: TRBJ1-2
CDR3: CASSLSPGAAINYGYTF
DNA: TGTGCCAGCAGTTTAAGCCCCGGGGCAGCAATTAACTATGGCTACACCTTC

V: TRBV24-1
size: once
D: -
J: TRBJ2-2
CDR3: CATSEWTTGELFF
DNA: TGTGCCACCAGTGAATGGACCACCGGGGAGCTGTTTTTT

V: TRBV4-3
size: few
D: -
J: TRBJ1-1
CDR3: CASSRVVSGDTEAFF
DNA: TGCGCCAGCAGCCGGGTGGTGTCGGGGGACACTGAAGCTTTCTTT

V: TRBV7-2
size: -
D: -
J: TRBJ2-2
CDR3: CASSFGRDNTGELFF
DNA: TGTGCCAGCAGCTTTGGGCGGGATAACACCGGGGAGCTGTTTTTT